This TCR beta chain was captured by sequencing in a study of OX40 agonist ivuxolimab in advanced cancers. Whole-study context: An anti-OX40 (CD134) antibody with agonistic activity, ivuxolimab, was administered to patients. The patients received ivuxolimab by intravenous route every 2 weeks at 0.01 to 10 mg/kg.

Comments on this clone: Its antigen is as yet unknown.

Overall study results and limits: Some nonresponders additionally presented with little normalized T-cell clonal expansion. Clones of CD4+ and CD8+ blood T cells grew by week 6 at doses of 0.1 to 3.0 mg/kg.

Libraries were prepared by immunoSEQ multiplex PCR; TCRdb keeps only in-frame clonotypes and omits some of them. This table has about 38,000 clones, roughly 80% appearing once. This clonotype was obtained from an adult with an advanced solid tumor such as melanoma, head and neck, liver or kidney cancer. This specimen consisted of CD4+ or CD8+ T cells sorted from blood, obtained in a trial of the OX40 agonist ivuxolimab.

DNA of the CDR3: TGTGCCAGCAGCAAGGACCTCAGTGAAGCTTTCTTT. Translated, it gives CASSKDLSEAFF. J is TRBJ1-1 and V is TRBV7-9, with D hard to call. Germline V lookup: CDR1 SEHNR, CDR2 FQNEAQ (reference sequence). This CDR3 spans 12 amino acids. Trimming took 5 bases from V and 7 from J, leaving 11 bases between them.